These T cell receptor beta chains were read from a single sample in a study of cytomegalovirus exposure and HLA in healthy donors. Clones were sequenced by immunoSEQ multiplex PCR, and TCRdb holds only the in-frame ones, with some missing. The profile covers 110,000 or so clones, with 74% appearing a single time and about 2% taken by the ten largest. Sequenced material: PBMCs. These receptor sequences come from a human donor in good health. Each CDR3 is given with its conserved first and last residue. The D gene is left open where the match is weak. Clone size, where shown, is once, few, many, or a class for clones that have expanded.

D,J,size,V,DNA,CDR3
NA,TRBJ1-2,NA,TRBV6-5,TGTGCCAGCAGTTACGGGAGGGGGGGCCTTTATGGCTACACCTTC,CASSYGRGGLYGYTF
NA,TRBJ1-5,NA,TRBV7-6,TGTGCCAGCAGCTCCTCTGACACTCAGCCCCAGCATTTT,CASSSSDTQPQHF
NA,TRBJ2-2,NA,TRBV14,TGTGCCAGCAGCCAAGTCCGTTACGGGGAGCTGTTTTTT,CASSQVRYGELFF
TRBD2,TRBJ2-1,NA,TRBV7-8,TGTGCCAGCAGCTTAGGGGTCGGGAGGGCCGTTGATGAGCAGTTCTTC,CASSLGVGRAVDEQFF
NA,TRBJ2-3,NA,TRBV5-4,TGTGCCAGCAGCTTGAGCACAGTCACAGATACGCAGTATTTT,CASSLSTVTDTQYF
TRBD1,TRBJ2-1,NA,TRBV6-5,TGTGCCTCGTCCGGACAGGGGTACTACAATGAGCAGTTCTTC,CASSGQGYYNEQFF
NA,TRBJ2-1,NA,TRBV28,TGTGCCAGCAGTCACAGGGTGATGGGTGAGCAGTTCTTC,CASSHRVMGEQFF
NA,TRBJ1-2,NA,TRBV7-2,TGTGCCAGCAGCCCCATAAAGGGGGGGGCATCGGGCTACACCTTC,CASSPIKGGASGYTF
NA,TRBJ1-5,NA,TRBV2,TGTGCCAGCAGTGAGGGGCAGCTCAATCAACCCCAGCATTTT,CASSEGQLNQPQHF
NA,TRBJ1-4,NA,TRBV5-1,TGCGCCAGCAGCTTGGATGTGGCCCCGGGTGAAAAACTGTTTTTT,CASSLDVAPGEKLFF
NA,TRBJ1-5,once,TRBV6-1,TGTGCCAGCAGTGAAGCGAGGACAGACACTTATAGCAATCAGCCCCAGCATTTT,CASSEARTDTYSNQPQHF
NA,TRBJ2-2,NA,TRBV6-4,TGTGCCAGCAGTGAAACTGTTGCTAACACCGGGGAGCTGTTTTTT,CASSETVANTGELFF
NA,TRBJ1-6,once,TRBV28,TGTGCCAGCAGTCCCGACAGAGTGGGTTCACCCCTCCACTTT,CASSPDRVGSPLHF
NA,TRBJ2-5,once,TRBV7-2,TGTGCCACCACCCGGGGGAGCAAAGAGACCCAGTACTTC,CATTRGSKETQYF
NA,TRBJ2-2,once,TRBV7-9,TGTGCCAGCAGCCCACCCGGGACCGGGGAGCTGTTTTTT,CASSPPGTGELFF
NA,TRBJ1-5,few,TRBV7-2,TGTGCCAGCAGCGTGGGCGGGGGGCAGCCCCAGCATTTT,CASSVGGGQPQHF
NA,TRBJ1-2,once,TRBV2,TGTGCCAGCAGTGAGGGGCCCTCGGGCTATGGCTACACCTTC,CASSEGPSGYGYTF
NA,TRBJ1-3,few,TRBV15,TGTGCCACCAGCAGAGATTCTAAGGACACCTGGTCCTCTGGAAACACCATATATTTT,CATSRDSKDTWSSGNTIYF
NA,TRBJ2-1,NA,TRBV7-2,TGTGCCAGCAGCCCGGGATGGGCAGGGGACTTCTTC,CASSPGWAGDFF
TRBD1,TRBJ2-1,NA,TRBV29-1,TGCAGCGGCTCGGGGAGGACAGGGGGCCGGGAGCAGTTCTTC,CSGSGRTGGREQFF
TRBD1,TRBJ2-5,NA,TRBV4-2,TGTGCCAGCAGCCAACTTGGGACAGAACAAGAGACCCAGTACTTC,CASSQLGTEQETQYF
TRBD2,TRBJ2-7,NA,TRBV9,TGTGCCAGCAGCGTAGAAAGCGGGGGGGCCTTATACGAGCAGTACTTC,CASSVESGGALYEQYF